Here is one T cell receptor beta chain with its context. This entry belongs to a study of OX40 agonist ivuxolimab in advanced cancers. Study at large: Dose-escalation subjects each had hepatocellular carcinoma, melanoma, renal cell or head and neck cancer.

This table comes from immunoSEQ multiplex PCR, and its TCRdb copy is limited to in-frame clones, with some not included. The table records about 36,000 clones, about 80% of them present only once. The V end was cut by 3 bases, the J end by 3 bases, with 13 bases between. CDR3 length: 14 amino acids. Looked up from germline, CDR1 is SGHKS and CDR2 is YYEKEE (reference sequence). This sequence originates from an adult with an advanced solid tumor such as melanoma, head and neck, liver or kidney cancer. The chain couples TRBV5-5 to TRBJ2-7; possibly TRBD2 for D (5 bases). The sample here was CD4+ or CD8+ T cells sorted from blood, taken in a trial of the OX40 agonist ivuxolimab. In DNA form, the CDR3 reads TGTGCCAGCAGCTCTGGACTGATCTTCTACGAGCAGTACTTC. Residues: CASSSGLIFYEQYF.